The 19 T cell receptor beta chains listed next were all sequenced from one sample in a study of cytomegalovirus exposure and HLA in healthy donors. The study ran its PCR with 60 Vbeta and 13 Jbeta primers. Clones were sequenced by immunoSEQ multiplex PCR, and TCRdb holds only the in-frame ones, with some missing. The specimen's table records 60,000 or so clones. Sequencing was carried out using PBMCs. All receptors come from a man between 45 and 60 years old in good health and CMV-seropositive.

DNA of the CDR3: TGCGCCAGCAGCCAAGGGGTGACACCCGACTACGAGCAGTACTTC. It yields the protein CASSQGVTPDYEQYF. This rearrangement joins TRBV4-3 to TRBJ2-7; D uncertain. Germline V gene lookup returns CDR1 LGHNA and CDR2 YSLEER. The CDR3 runs 15 residues. Trimming took 1 base from V and 3 from J, leaving 13 bases between them.

The V gene is TRBV14, the J gene TRBJ2-7; 10 bases are a match to TRBD2. CDR3 size: 13 residues. CDR1 and CDR2 (germline): SGHDN, FVKESK. Trimming took 4 bases from V and 7 from J; bases not matched to a gene: 4. The CDR3 loop reads CASSLAGGREQYF. CDR3 DNA sequence: TGTGCCAGCAGCCTAGCGGGGGGAAGGGAGCAGTACTTC.

Here the CDR3 reads CASSLGQGVNYEQYF. The CDR3 nucleotides are TGTGCCAGCAGCTTGGGACAGGGGGTGAACTACGAGCAGTACTTC. The chain has TRBV5-6 and TRBJ2-5; 9 bases fit TRBD1. The J call may be faulty, since TRBJ2-7 better matches the DNA end. Germline V gene lookup returns CDR1 SGHDT and CDR2 YYEEEE. This CDR3 region has 15 residues.

CDR3 in amino acids: CASSPSGLKQFF. CDR3 nucleotides: TGTGCCAGCAGTCCTAGCGGTCTCAAGCAGTTCTTC. This chain connects TRBV7-6 to TRBJ2-1; 7 bases are shared with TRBD2. Trimming took 6 bases from V and 11 from J; bases not matched to a gene: 7. The CDR3 covers 12 residues. Germline values: CDR1 SGHVS, CDR2 FNYEAQ. Supplemented by reference TRBV7-6 and TRBJ2-1, the full variable domain reads GAGVSQSPRYKVTKRGQDVALRCDPISGHVSLYWYRQALGQGPEFLTYFNYEAQQDKSGLPNDRFSAERPEGSISTLTIQRTEQRDSAMYRCASSPSGLKQFFGPGTRLTVL.

The J gene is TRBJ2-1, the V gene TRBV6-6; 7 bases fit TRBD1. V gave up 4 bases and J gave up 6 bases; unmatched junction bases: 6. Germline CDR1 and CDR2: MNHNY and SVGAGI (reference sequence). The CDR3 is 14 amino acids. CDR3 in DNA: TGTGCCAGCAGTTTGACAGGGAATAGCAATGAGCAGTTCTTC. It translates to CASSLTGNSNEQFF.

The chain uses TRBV29-1 and TRBJ2-1, with D tentatively TRBD2 (6 bases). Trimming removed 3 bases at V and 6 bases at J, with 12 bases between. The germline gives CDR1 SQVTM, CDR2 ANQGSEA. The CDR3 extends over 13 amino acids. The CDR3 bases are TGCAGCGTTGATGGGGGGACTTTCAATGAGCAGTTCTTC. It translates to CSVDGGTFNEQFF.

This chain joins TRBV25-1 and TRBJ1-1; possible D gene TRBD1, 6 bases. The germline CDR1 and CDR2 sequences are MGHDK and SYGVNS. This CDR3 region has 14 residues. V was shortened by 7 bases and J by 5 bases, with 17 bases between the two germline ends. The CDR3 protein is CASTPSGVLTEAFF. CDR3 bases: TGTGCCAGCACCCCCTCAGGGGTTTTGACTGAAGCTTTCTTT.

The chain recombines TRBV4-3 with TRBJ1-2, with a tentative D call TRBD1 (5 bases). This CDR3 has 14 amino acids. The V gene lost 0 bases and the J gene lost 3 bases, with 8 bases spanning the gap. From germline, CDR1 is LGHNA and CDR2 YSLEER. The CDR3 here is CASSQDGGDYGYTF. CDR3 bases: TGCGCCAGCAGCCAAGACGGGGGTGACTATGGCTACACCTTC.

This sequence joins TRBV28 and TRBJ1-1, with 9 bases matching TRBD1. Germline V lookup: CDR1 MDHEN, CDR2 SYDVKM. The CDR3 is 16 amino acids. The J segment lost 0 bases and the V segment lost 5 bases, leaving 7 bases of the junction unmatched. The CDR3 DNA follows: TGTGCCAGCAGTCCCCTGGGGGACAGGGTGAACACTGAAGCTTTCTTT. Translated, it gives CASSPLGDRVNTEAFF.

The chain couples TRBV5-1 to TRBJ1-1, with D possibly being TRBD1 (6 bases). CDR1 and CDR2 (germline): SGHRS, YFSETQ. The CDR3 covers 13 residues. V lost 4 bases and J 2 bases, leaving 9 bases between the germline ends. The DNA for the CDR3 is TGCGCCAGCAGCGTGGACAGTAACACTGAAGCTTTCTTT. Translation gives CASSVDSNTEAFF.

The J gene is TRBJ1-1, the V gene TRBV19; 7 nucleotides line up with TRBD1. This CDR3 is 14 amino acids long. Germline lookup yields CDR1 LNHDA and CDR2 SQIVND (reference sequence). Unmatched junction bases numbered 3, after V lost 5 bases and J lost 0 bases. The CDR3 loop reads CASSGDSMNTEAFF. In nucleotides, the CDR3 is TGTGCCAGTAGTGGGGACAGCATGAACACTGAAGCTTTCTTT.

In DNA, the CDR3 is TGTGCCAGCAGAGGGCTAGCGGGGATGGGGACCCAGTACTTC. Translation gives CASRGLAGMGTQYF. This sequence joins TRBV6-5 and TRBJ2-5; TRBD2 agrees at 9 bases. CDR1 is MNHEY and CDR2 is SVGAGI in the germline V gene. Trimming took 6 bases from V and 7 from J; bases not matched to a gene: 9. The CDR3 covers 14 residues.

The chain carries TRBV12-5 and TRBJ2-1; 11 bases align to TRBD1. The germline V gene has CDR1 LGHNT and CDR2 FRNRAP. Trimming took 6 bases from V and 6 from J; bases not matched to a gene: 4. This CDR3 contains 14 residues. The CDR3: CASGSGQGVNEQFF. CDR3 sequence (DNA): TGTGCTAGTGGGTCGGGACAGGGGGTCAATGAGCAGTTCTTC.

V is TRBV7-9 and J is TRBJ2-7, with a tentative D call TRBD1 (6 bases). The CDR3 runs to 14 residues. Germline CDR1 is SEHNR and CDR2 is FQNEAQ (reference sequence). V gave up 5 bases and J gave up 2 bases, with 13 bases separating them. CDR3 region: CASSPLQGTYEQYF. CDR3 in DNA: TGTGCCAGCAGCCCTCTACAGGGTACCTACGAGCAGTACTTC.

The chain is built from TRBV19 and TRBJ1-5; D uncertain. In germline, CDR1 is LNHDA, CDR2 SQIVND (reference sequence). V lost 5 bases and J 5 bases, leaving 10 bases between the germline ends. This CDR3 region has 13 residues. In nucleotides, the CDR3 is TGTGCCAGTAGTGCCCGCCGGGATCAGCCCCAGCATTTT. It specifies CASSARRDQPQHF.

The CDR3 spells CAISGTSGGTNEQFF. The CDR3 bases are TGTGCCATCAGTGGGACTAGCGGGGGGACCAATGAGCAGTTCTTC. J is TRBJ2-1 and V is TRBV10-3; TRBD2 agrees at 14 bases. The germline V gene has CDR1 ENHRY and CDR2 SYGVKD. The CDR3 length is 15 residues. J gave up 6 bases and V 4 bases, and 2 bases lay outside the gene matches.

The chain recombines TRBV10-1 with TRBJ2-7, with 7 positions matching TRBD1. The CDR3 extends over 11 amino acids. CDR1 is WNHNN, CDR2 SYGVQD, per germline (reference sequence). V gave up 8 bases and J gave up 6 bases; unmatched junction bases: 4. The CDR3 region is CASPHRGEQYF. The CDR3 DNA reads TGCGCCAGCCCCCACAGGGGCGAGCAGTACTTC.

This chain links TRBV29-1 with TRBJ2-7; tentatively, D is TRBD2 (6 bases). CDR1 SQVTM and CDR2 ANQGSEA come from the germline V gene. V was trimmed by 4 bases and J by 4 bases, leaving 8 bases between them. The CDR3 has 11 residues. CDR3 sequence reads: CSVAGDYEQYF. The CDR3 nucleotides are TGCAGCGTTGCGGGGGATTACGAGCAGTACTTC.

J is TRBJ2-1 and V is TRBV6-1; 13 bases align to TRBD2. CDR1 and CDR2 from the germline V gene are MNHNS and SASEGT. This CDR3 has 15 residues. With 7 bases clipped from V and 5 bases from J, the junction kept 5 bases outside the gene matches. The CDR3 loop reads CASISGLAGDNEQFF. CDR3 sequence (DNA): TGTGCCAGCATTTCCGGACTAGCGGGAGACAATGAGCAGTTCTTC.